Presented here are 19 T cell receptor beta chains from one specimen sequenced in a study of blood T cell repertoires in COVID-19. Clones were read by immunoSEQ multiplex PCR, and TCRdb kept only the in-frame ones, dropping some. The sample yields under 150,000 clones, 70% to 90% seen once. Input material: peripheral blood. Receptors were obtained from a woman aged 55 to 70 with COVID-19, enrolled during active disease.

The genes are TRBV11-2 and TRBJ2-3; TRBD2 agrees at 7 bases. CDR3 length equals 15 residues. CDR1 is SGHAT and CDR2 is FQNNGV in the germline V gene. The J segment lost 1 base and the V segment lost 7 bases, leaving 8 bases of the junction unmatched. CDR3 protein: CASTILAGGTDTQYF. DNA of the CDR3: TGTGCCAGCACCATTTTGGCGGGGGGCACAGATACGCAGTATTTT.

The rearrangement links TRBV28 to TRBJ1-1; maybe TRBD1 (6 bases). V lost 7 bases to trimming and J lost 7 bases, with 16 bases between them. Per germline, CDR1 MDHEN and CDR2 SYDVKM. This CDR3 spans 13 amino acids. The CDR3 sequence is CASTFPDRNEAFF. As DNA, the CDR3 is TGTGCCAGCACTTTCCCGGACAGAAATGAAGCTTTCTTT.

The chain recombines TRBV6-5 with TRBJ2-7; 7 bases agree with TRBD2. The V gene's germline CDR1 is MNHEY and CDR2 SVGAGI. V shed 2 bases, J shed 6 bases, and the junction held 7 bases outside the gene matches. This CDR3 region has 14 residues. As DNA, the CDR3 is TGTGCCAGCAGTTACACCAGCGGGGAGGGCGAGCAGTACTTC. Protein: CASSYTSGEGEQYF.

The chain couples TRBV7-2 to TRBJ1-2, with TRBD1 matching 8 bases. After removal of 2 bases from V and 4 bases from J, the junction contained 3 bases not matched to a gene. Germline CDR1 is SGHTA and CDR2 is FQGNSA. The CDR3 spans 14 residues. CDR3 loop: CASSLYTGGYGYTF. CDR3 DNA sequence: TGTGCCAGCAGCTTATATACAGGGGGCTATGGCTACACCTTC. The whole variable domain, filled in from reference TRBV7-2 and TRBJ1-2, reads GAGVSQSPSNKVTEKGKDVELRCDPISGHTALYWYRQSLGQGLEFLIYFQGNSAPDKSGLPSDRFSAERTGGSVSTLTIQRTQQEDSAVYLCASSLYTGGYGYTFGSGTRLTVV.

The chain carries TRBV5-4 and TRBJ2-5, with D possibly being TRBD2 (6 bases). Trimming left V 4 bases short and J 4 bases short, with 14 bases between. Germline assignment: CDR1 SGHNT and CDR2 YYREEE (reference sequence). This CDR3 has 14 residues. DNA of the CDR3: TGTGCCAGCAGCCGGGAGTCGCGGGGAGAGACCCAGTACTTC. As protein: CASSRESRGETQYF.

The chain is built from TRBV4-1 and TRBJ1-5; D gene uncertain. Germline V lookup: CDR1 MGHRA, CDR2 YSYEKL. The V end lost 3 bases, the J end lost 5 bases, and 8 bases lay between the germline ends. The CDR3 spans 13 residues. The CDR3 bases are TGCGCCAGCAGCCACTCAAACTATCAGCCCCAGCATTTT. It is translated as CASSHSNYQPQHF.

This clone was recorded only once. The chain is built from TRBV11-2 and TRBJ2-1, with TRBD2 as a possible D gene (6 bases). V was trimmed by 1 base and J by 8 bases, leaving 15 bases between them. CDR1 SGHAT and CDR2 FQNNGV come from the germline V gene. This CDR3 has 15 amino acids. The CDR3 is CASSLGGGRRHEQFF. The CDR3 bases are TGTGCCAGCAGCTTAGGAGGAGGGAGACGGCATGAGCAGTTCTTC.

This clone has more than one count but fewer than ten. The chain combines TRBV7-9 with TRBJ2-5; D remains unclear. The CDR3 length is 13 residues. CDR1 is SEHNR, CDR2 FQNEAQ, per germline (reference sequence). The ends were cut back, 1 base at V and 4 bases at J, with 7 bases in the middle. This chain's CDR3 is CASSLVSGETQYF. The CDR3 nucleotides are TGTGCCAGCAGCTTAGTGAGTGGAGAGACCCAGTACTTC.

The chain couples TRBV27 to TRBJ2-2; tentatively, D is TRBD2 (6 bases). Between the trimmed V and J ends, which lost 4 bases and 5 bases, there was a span of 8 bases. This CDR3 spans 13 amino acids. Per the germline V gene, CDR1 is MNHEY and CDR2 is SMNVEV (reference sequence). The CDR3 region has the DNA TGTGCCAGCAGTTCCGCGGGGACCGGGGAGCTGTTTTTT. Protein: CASSSAGTGELFF.

The rearrangement joins TRBV7-9 to TRBJ1-2; D possibly corresponds to TRBD1 (5 bases). Germline CDR1 is SEHNR and CDR2 is FQNEAQ (reference sequence). CDR3 length equals 16 residues. The V and J ends lost 0 bases and 5 bases respectively, with 16 bases between them. In DNA, the CDR3 is TGTGCCAGCAGCTTAGCGGTGGGGCAGGGTGATTATGGCTACACCTTC. This translates into CASSLAVGQGDYGYTF.

The rearrangement links TRBV11-2 to TRBJ2-3, with D uncertain. The germline V gene encodes CDR1 SGHAT and CDR2 FQNNGV. The V and J ends lost 6 bases and 5 bases respectively, with 12 bases between them. The CDR3 sequence is 13 residues long. The CDR3 sequence is CASSFGAGDTQYF. The DNA of the CDR3 is TGTGCCAGCAGTTTCGGCGCAGGAGATACGCAGTATTTT.

There are many counts of this clone. The V gene is TRBV11-2, the J gene TRBJ1-1; 7 bases line up with TRBD1. The CDR3 is made up of 13 amino acids. Germline V gene data show CDR1 as SGHAT and CDR2 as FQNNGV. V gave up 5 bases and J gave up 3 bases; unmatched junction bases: 3. The CDR3 loop is CASSEGQHTEAFF. The DNA for the CDR3 is TGTGCCAGCAGCGAGGGACAGCACACTGAAGCTTTCTTT.

V and J are TRBV27 and TRBJ2-7, with 11 bases fitting TRBD2. Trimming cost V 2 bases and J 0 bases; bases outside gene matches: 9. In germline, CDR1 is MNHEY, CDR2 SMNVEV (reference sequence). This CDR3 is 18 amino acids long. CDR3: CASSLVSLAGGPSYEQYF. In nucleotides, the CDR3 is TGTGCCAGCAGTTTAGTCTCCCTAGCGGGGGGCCCCTCCTACGAGCAGTACTTC.

The CDR3 nucleotides are TGTGCCACCAGCAGCCGGACAGGAATGAGTGGCTACACCTTC. Its protein product is CATSSRTGMSGYTF. V is TRBV15 and J is TRBJ1-2; 7 bases are shared with TRBD1. The CDR3 covers 14 residues. Unmatched junction bases numbered 8, after V lost 3 bases and J lost 7 bases. Germline CDR1 LNHNV, CDR2 YYDKDF (reference sequence).

The chain uses TRBV5-1 and TRBJ2-1; D is unclear. Germline V gene data show CDR1 as SGHRS and CDR2 as YFSETQ. The CDR3 totals 11 residues. V was shortened by 2 bases and J by 8 bases, with 5 bases between the two germline ends. CDR3: CASSLEHEQFF. As DNA, the CDR3 is TGCGCCAGCAGCTTAGAGCATGAGCAGTTCTTC. The whole variable domain, remainder taken from reference TRBV5-1 and TRBJ2-1, is KAGVTQTPRYLIKTRGQQVTLSCSPISGHRSVSWYQQTPGQGLQFLFEYFSETQRNKGNFPGRFSGRQFSNSRSEMNVSTLELGDSALYLCASSLEHEQFFGPGTRLTVL.

The chain recombines TRBV15 with TRBJ1-1, with 8 bases fitting TRBD1. Trimming cost V 5 bases and J 6 bases; bases outside gene matches: 2. The CDR3 has 12 amino acids. Germline V CDR1 and CDR2: LNHNV, YYDKDF (reference sequence). The CDR3 sequence is CATSLDRAEAFF. In nucleotides, the CDR3 is TGTGCCACCAGCCTGGACAGGGCTGAAGCTTTCTTT.

J is TRBJ2-1 and V is TRBV11-1; TRBD2 matches 12 bases. CDR1 is SGHAT, CDR2 FQDESV, per germline (reference sequence). CDR3 size: 15 residues. V gave up 3 bases and J gave up 7 bases; unmatched junction bases: 4. In DNA, the CDR3 is TGTGCCAGCAGCTTGACTAGCGGGGGAACGAATGAGCAGTTCTTC. This encodes CASSLTSGGTNEQFF.

The chain joins TRBV5-4 to TRBJ2-5; 8 bases agree with TRBD1. The J segment lost 1 base and the V segment lost 4 bases, leaving 6 bases of the junction unmatched. The CDR3 has 15 residues. The germline V gene encodes CDR1 SGHNT and CDR2 YYREEE (reference sequence). CDR3 DNA: TGTGCCAGCAGCCACCTCACAGGGGGCCAAGAGACCCAGTACTTC. Translating it yields CASSHLTGGQETQYF. Complete variable domain (other parts from reference TRBV5-4 and TRBJ2-5): ETGVTQSPTHLIKTRGQQVTLRCSSQSGHNTVSWYQQALGQGPQFIFQYYREEENGRGNFPPRFSGLQFPNYSSELNVNALELDDSALYLCASSHLTGGQETQYFGPGTRLLVL.

This clone was picked up a small number of times. V is TRBV6-6 and J is TRBJ1-3; possibly TRBD1 for D (5 bases). V was shortened by 5 bases and J by 2 bases, with 10 bases between the two germline ends. The CDR3 spans 14 residues. CDR1 and CDR2 (germline): MNHNY, SVGAGI (reference sequence). This CDR3 reads CASSKRGAGNTIYF. Written as DNA, the CDR3 is TGTGCCAGCAGTAAAAGGGGTGCTGGAAACACCATATATTTT.